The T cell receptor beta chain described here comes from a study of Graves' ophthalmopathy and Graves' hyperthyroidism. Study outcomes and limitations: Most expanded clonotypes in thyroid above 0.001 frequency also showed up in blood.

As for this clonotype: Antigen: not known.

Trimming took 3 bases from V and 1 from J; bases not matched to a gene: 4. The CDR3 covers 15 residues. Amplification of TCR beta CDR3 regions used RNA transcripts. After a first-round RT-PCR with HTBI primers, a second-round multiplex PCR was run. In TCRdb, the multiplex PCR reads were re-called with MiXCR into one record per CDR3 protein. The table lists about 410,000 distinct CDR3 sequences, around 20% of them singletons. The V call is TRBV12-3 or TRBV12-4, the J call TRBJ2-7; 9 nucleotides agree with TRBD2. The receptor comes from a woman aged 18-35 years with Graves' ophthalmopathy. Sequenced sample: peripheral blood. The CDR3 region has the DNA TGTGCCAGCAGTTTGTCTAGCGGGATTTCCTACGAGCAGTACTTC. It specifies CASSLSSGISYEQYF.